This entry concerns a single TCR beta chain. V shed 4 bases, J shed 1 base, and the junction held 14 bases outside the gene matches. Germline loops: CDR1 SGHNT, CDR2 YYREEE (reference sequence). This CDR3 comprises 18 residues. Measured with immunoSEQ multiplex PCR; TCRdb has only the in-frame clones, and not every one. The sample has roughly 60,000 clones; about 95% are singletons. The data were obtained in a study of CD4 T cells in relation to SARS-CoV-2 and coronaviruses. Before the COVID-19 pandemic, during about 2010-2018, CD4+ T cells were taken from unexposed donors. The TCR comes from a human donor in good health. Sequenced: naive CD4+ T cells from PBMCs. Subset here: naive CD4+ T cells isolated by negative enrichment. The V gene is TRBV5-4, the J gene TRBJ2-7; 10 bases are shared with TRBD1. CDR3 sequence reads: CASSKRPTPGQGSYEQYF. CDR3 DNA sequence: TGTGCCAGCAGCAAACGCCCCACACCGGGACAGGGGTCCTACGAGCAGTACTTC.